One sample yielded the 7 T cell receptor beta chains listed below, sequenced in a study of blood T cells in healthy people across ages. Next came a second PCR, run for about 7 to 12 cycles, which used a sample-barcoded 5' primer along with a J-beta primer mix. TCRdb re-derived calls from the 5' RACE reads in MiXCR, one entry per CDR3 protein. The sample shows about 680,000 distinct CDR3 sequences, around 48% of them seen only once. Sequenced material: blood. The receptors stem from a woman in her fifties or sixties in good health.

The rearrangement joins TRBV12-5 to TRBJ2-1; no firm D call. The V end lost 5 bases, the J end lost 9 bases, and 11 bases lay between the germline ends. This CDR3 contains 12 residues. Germline V gene data show CDR1 as LGHNT and CDR2 as FRNRAP. This CDR3 is CASGPDFREQFF. Here the CDR3 DNA reads TGTGCTAGTGGTCCAGACTTCCGTGAGCAGTTCTTC.

For this clonotype: This may be a read error, as it is one base from a much larger clone. The chain is built from TRBV5-1 and TRBJ1-2; D remains unclear. Per germline, CDR1 SGHRS and CDR2 YFSETQ. Trimming took off 10 bases at V and 2 bases at J, with 18 bases between the two ends. This CDR3 has 14 amino acids. The CDR3 is CAGTIGDGNYGYTF. The CDR3 DNA follows: TGCGCCGGCACCATTGGCGACGGAAACTATGGCTACACCTTC.

The chain couples TRBV15 to TRBJ2-3; tentative D call: TRBD2 (5 bases). V lost 0 bases and J 3 bases, leaving 13 bases between the germline ends. The CDR3 has 16 amino acids. Germline V lookup: CDR1 LNHNV, CDR2 YYDKDF (reference sequence). CDR3 in DNA: TGTGCCACCAGCAGAGATAGAGGGAGTGGGACAGATACGCAGTATTTT. It codes for CATSRDRGSGTDTQYF. The full variable domain, with the rest looked up from reference TRBV15 and TRBJ2-3, is DAMVIQNPRYQVTQFGKPVTLSCSQTLNHNVMYWYQQKSSQAPKLLFHYYDKDFNNEADTPDNFQSRRPNTSFCFLDIRSPGLGDTAMYLCATSRDRGSGTDTQYFGPGTRLTVL.

This chain links TRBV18 with TRBJ2-7, with TRBD1 identical over 7 bases. CDR1 and CDR2 (germline): KGHSH, LQKENI. The J segment lost 6 bases and the V segment lost 6 bases, leaving 14 bases of the junction unmatched. CDR3 length: 15 residues. The CDR3 is CASSTVDRSLGEQYF. The CDR3 bases are TGTGCCAGCTCGACGGTGGACAGGTCCCTGGGCGAGCAGTACTTC.

This clonotype came up a few times. This chain links TRBV5-1 with TRBJ2-1; D may be TRBD2 (6 bases). Trimming pared 7 bases from V and 3 bases from J, leaving 17 bases between. There are 15 residues in the CDR3. Germline-derived CDR1 and CDR2 are SGHRS and YFSETQ. The CDR3 sequence is CASSPGGLGYNEQFF. The CDR3, as DNA: TGCGCCAGCTCCCCCGGGGGACTGGGCTACAATGAGCAGTTCTTC.

Concerning this clonotype: One end of the junction varies from germline; a read error may be responsible. The genes are TRBV7-9 and TRBJ1-2; D is uncertain. The CDR3 totals 13 residues. Germline CDR1 SEHNR, CDR2 FQNEAQ (reference sequence). CDR3 sequence reads: CASSFGQAGGCTF. CDR3 coding DNA: TGTGCCAGCAGCTTCGGGCAGGCCGGTGGCTGCACCTTC.

V gene TRBV5-1 combines with J gene TRBJ1-1; D ambiguous. The V end was cut by 0 bases, the J end by 4 bases, with 10 bases between. CDR3 size: 14 residues. Germline CDR1 and CDR2: SGHRS and YFSETQ. This CDR3 reads CASSLAGWGTEAFF. In DNA, the CDR3 is TGCGCCAGCAGCTTGGCGGGGTGGGGCACTGAAGCTTTCTTT. Full variable domain (rest looked up from reference TRBV5-1 and TRBJ1-1): KAGVTQTPRYLIKTRGQQVTLSCSPISGHRSVSWYQQTPGQGLQFLFEYFSETQRNKGNFPGRFSGRQFSNSRSEMNVSTLELGDSALYLCASSLAGWGTEAFFGQGTRLTVV.